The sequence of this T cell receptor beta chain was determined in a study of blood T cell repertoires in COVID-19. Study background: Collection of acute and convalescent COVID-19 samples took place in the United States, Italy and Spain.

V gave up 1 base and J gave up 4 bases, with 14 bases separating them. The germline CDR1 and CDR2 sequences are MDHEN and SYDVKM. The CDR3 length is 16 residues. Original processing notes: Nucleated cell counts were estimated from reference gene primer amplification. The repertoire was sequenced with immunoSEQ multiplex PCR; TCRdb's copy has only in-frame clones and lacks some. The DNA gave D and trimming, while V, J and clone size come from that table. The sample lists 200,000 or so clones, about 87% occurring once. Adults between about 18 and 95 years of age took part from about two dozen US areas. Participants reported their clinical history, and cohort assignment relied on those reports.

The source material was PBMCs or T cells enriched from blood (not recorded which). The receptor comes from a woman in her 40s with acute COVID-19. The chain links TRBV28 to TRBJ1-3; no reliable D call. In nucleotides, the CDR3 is TGTGCCAGCAGTTTATTGCGGGGAGAGTCGGGAAACACCATATATTTT. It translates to CASSLLRGESGNTIYF.